These 10 T cell receptor beta chains share one sample of origin, sequenced in a study of blood T cell repertoires in COVID-19. Here immunoSEQ multiplex PCR was the method, and the copy in TCRdb shows in-frame clones only, minus some. In the table there are 25,000 to 35,000 clones, 75% to 90% of which are singletons. The sample consisted of peripheral blood. The receptors were gathered from a man in his sixties or seventies with active COVID-19.

This clone was counted between two and nine times. CDR3 nucleotide sequence: TGTGCCAGCAGCCCGAGGACAGTCTCTGGAAACACCATATATTTT. Translating gives CASSPRTVSGNTIYF. The chain has TRBV3-1 (or the pseudogene TRBV3-2) and TRBJ1-3, with D maybe TRBD1 (6 bases). Trimming left V 4 bases short and J 0 bases short, with 10 bases between. Germline CDR1 reads LGHDT; CDR2 reads YNNKEL (reference sequence). The CDR3 runs 15 residues.

The CDR3 here is CASGLERRGYGYTF. As DNA, the CDR3 is TGTGCTAGTGGTTTGGAAAGGCGAGGTTATGGCTACACCTTC. This sequence joins TRBV12-5 and TRBJ1-2; no reliable D call. V dropped 1 base and J dropped 5 bases, with 11 bases sitting between them. The germline gives CDR1 LGHNT, CDR2 FRNRAP. CDR3 size: 14 residues.

The table lists this clone with a count of one. The chain couples TRBV2 to TRBJ1-2; maybe TRBD1 (5 bases). V was clipped by 4 bases and J by 1 base, with 19 bases between them. The CDR3 has 17 residues. CDR1 is SNHLY and CDR2 is FYNNEI in the germline V gene. The CDR3 reads CASSALPTGLLNYGYTF. CDR3 sequence (DNA): TGTGCCAGCAGTGCTCTTCCTACAGGCCTACTTAACTATGGCTACACCTTC. Full variable domain (missing parts from reference TRBV2 and TRBJ1-2): EPEVTQTPSHQVTQMGQEVILRCVPISNHLYFYWYRQILGQKVEFLVSFYNNEISEKSEIFDDQFSVERPDGSNFTLKIRSTKLEDSAMYFCASSALPTGLLNYGYTFGSGTRLTVV.

The chain links TRBV4-1 to TRBJ2-1; weak D call: TRBD1 (5 bases). Trimming shortened V by 0 bases and J by 9 bases, and 9 bases separated the two germline ends. This CDR3 spans 13 amino acids. Germline assignment: CDR1 MGHRA and CDR2 YSYEKL. The CDR3 DNA is TGCGCCAGCAGCCAAGATCGACAGCTTGAGCAGTTCTTC. This translates into CASSQDRQLEQFF.

This rearrangement joins TRBV11-2 to TRBJ1-6; D not resolved. Between the trimmed V and J ends, which lost 2 bases and 8 bases, there was a span of 13 bases. CDR1 SGHAT and CDR2 FQNNGV come from the germline V gene. The CDR3 is made up of 15 amino acids. The CDR3 region has the DNA TGTGCCAGCAGCTTAAGGAACAACGGGGATTCACCCCTCCACTTT. It translates to CASSLRNNGDSPLHF.

V gene TRBV28 combines with J gene TRBJ2-5; maybe TRBD1 (5 bases). CDR3 length: 14 residues. V was clipped by 7 bases and J by 3 bases, with 15 bases between them. In germline, CDR1 is MDHEN, CDR2 SYDVKM. CDR3 residues: CASMGQQKKETQYF. Here the CDR3 DNA reads TGTGCCAGCATGGGGCAGCAGAAGAAAGAGACCCAGTACTTC. Combining the CDR3 with reference TRBV28 and TRBJ2-5 gives the whole variable domain DVKVTQSSRYLVKRTGEKVFLECVQDMDHENMFWYRQDPGLGLRLIYFSYDVKMKEKGDIPEGYSVSREKKERFSLILESASTNQTSMYLCASMGQQKKETQYFGPGTRLLVL.

This rearrangement joins TRBV7-8 to TRBJ2-7; weak D call: TRBD2 (5 bases). Germline V gene sequence: CDR1 SGHVS, CDR2 FQNEAQ. Trimming took off 5 bases at V and 2 bases at J, with 19 bases between the two ends. The length of the CDR3 is 16 residues. The CDR3 DNA reads TGTGCCAGCAGCCTCCCCGGCGGGCAGACGCCCTACGAGCAGTACTTC. It translates to CASSLPGGQTPYEQYF.

CDR3 sequence: CATSSTGTGAPRPYF. CDR3 DNA: TGTGCCACCAGCAGCACCGGGACAGGGGCTCCCCGACCGTACTTC. The genes are TRBV15 and TRBJ2-7; 10 bases map to TRBD1. Germline V CDR1 and CDR2: LNHNV, YYDKDF (reference sequence). This CDR3 is 15 amino acids long. J was trimmed by 12 bases and V by 3 bases; bases with no gene match: 14. Based on the CDR3 plus reference TRBV15 and TRBJ2-7, the full variable domain is DAMVIQNPRYQVTQFGKPVTLSCSQTLNHNVMYWYQQKSSQAPKLLFHYYDKDFNNEADTPDNFQSRRPNTSFCFLDIRSPGLGDTAMYLCATSSTGTGAPRPYFGPGTRLTVT.

The genes are TRBV28 and TRBJ1-6, with a possible D match to TRBD1 (6 bases). V lost 2 bases to trimming and J lost 5 bases, with 13 bases between them. CDR3 length equals 16 residues. The germline V gene encodes CDR1 MDHEN and CDR2 SYDVKM. The CDR3 sequence: CASSLPSRGDNSPLHF. The DNA of the CDR3 is TGTGCCAGCAGTTTACCTAGCAGGGGAGATAATTCACCCCTCCACTTT.

In its sample, this clone was seen once. The V gene is TRBV11-3, the J gene TRBJ2-3; no reliable D call. V was shortened by 3 bases and J by 1 base, with 2 bases between the two germline ends. Germline CDR1 SGHNT, CDR2 YENEEA. The CDR3 spans 12 residues. The CDR3 is CASSFGTDTQYF. The CDR3 nucleotides read TGTGCCAGCAGCTTCGGCACAGATACGCAGTATTTT.